Listed below are T cell receptor beta chains from one sample, sequenced in a study of T cells in localized non-small cell lung cancer. Here immunoSEQ multiplex PCR was the method, and the copy in TCRdb shows in-frame clones only, minus some. The sample includes roughly 24,000 clones, roughly nine tenths of them seen just once. The sequenced sample was peripheral blood, obtained before any cancer treatment. Receptors originate from a man aged 40 to 69 with stage I squamous cell lung carcinoma. The CDR3 runs from the conserved cysteine through the conserved F or W. A D gene is named only where the DNA matches it firmly. Size values are once, few and many counts, or a class for expanded clones, and some rows have none.

V	D	J	size	CDR3
TRBV20-1	.	TRBJ2-1	once	CSAIGVQEQFF
TRBV6-6	.	TRBJ2-3	.	CASSYSITDTQYF
TRBV6-5	.	TRBJ2-7	.	CASSYGASYEQYF
TRBV9	TRBD2	TRBJ2-1	.	CASSVVAGGYNEQFF
TRBV6-5	.	TRBJ2-3	.	CASSLTETDTQYF
TRBV5-1	.	TRBJ1-1	once	CASRVGRGLYGTEAFF
TRBV5-4	TRBD2	TRBJ2-3	once	CASSNSGGNTDTQYF
TRBV9	TRBD2	TRBJ2-5	.	CASSVGTSGAQETQYF
TRBV4-2	TRBD1	TRBJ1-5	.	CASSRTTGTGLTDQPQHF
TRBV27	.	TRBJ2-6	.	CASSFLSGANVLTF
TRBV11-2	.	TRBJ1-6	once	CASSATGSSYNSPLHF